This paragraph reports one T cell receptor (beta chain). No cognate antigen has been identified for it. Nothing much larger sits one base from this clone, and base qualities are not available. The CDR3 covers 11 residues, taking in both the cysteine and the phenylalanine. This entry keeps only the CDR3 DNA: 33 bases, framed from base 1. The trim is 7 bases for V and 1 base for J, with a gap of 5 bases between the germline ends. According to the germline V gene, CDR1 reads MNHEY and CDR2 reads SVGAGI. Using the deep immunoSEQ assay, multiplex PCR amplified TCR CDR3 regions from genomic DNA. Extracted genomic DNA from each cell subset was distributed evenly across all wells of several immunoSEQ 96-well plates, and each plate was treated as a replicate. Each replicate PCR for sorted subsets received around 200 ng genomic DNA, equal to roughly 30,000 T cell genomes. Purified libraries were quantified with a Qubit 3.0 fluorometer, sized on a Bioanalyzer 2100, and re-quantified with the KAPA Library Quantification kit. Every immunoSEQ 96-well plate was sequenced on a dedicated single-read 150-cycle Illumina NextSeq 550 flow cell. In the original analysis: Because the immunoSEQ output included only junctional sequences and no quality scores, the filtering could not be the same as the filtering used for full-length reads. To assign V/J genes and CDR3, sequences were annotated using PyIR, a Python wrapper for IgBLAST v1.9, with IMGT germline references. Reads with weak V/J assignments (E-value above 1e-6), missing CDR3, stop codons, out-of-frame junctions, or ambiguous translated residues were removed. V3J clonotypes were defined by identical inferred V gene, J gene, and CDR3 amino acid sequence. To compute the percentage overlap between repertoires, the number of shared unique clonotypes was divided by the size of the smaller repertoire. RTK rarefaction, the Chao1 estimator, and Recon v2.1 estimates of unobserved clonotypes were used to assess repertoire richness. OLGA was used to compute generation probabilities for all TCRbeta clonotypes that the gDNA method yielded from a handful of donors. This immuneACCESS table, as held by TCRdb, lists in-frame sequences with V and J called but not all clones. Of the missing ones, under half trace to an unresolved V gene in checked studies; the others have no known cause. That table supplies the V and J calls and clone size; D and trimming were determined from the DNA. This sample is represented by roughly 1,100,000 clones; approximately 72% of them were singletons. 1.4% of the sample belongs to the ten largest clones.

The donors were healthy, HIV-negative adults with no recently reported acute infections or vaccinations. Every donor was a Caucasian adult living in Nashville, Tennessee, USA. CD4+ T cells were enriched by magnetic negative selection, after which naive cells were positively selected on CD45RA and the negative fraction was taken as the memory subset. Blood was collected by leukapheresis, and PBMCs were isolated by Ficoll-Histopaque density gradient centrifugation and then cryopreserved in liquid nitrogen vapor phase. Analytical flow cytometry was used to check the purity and quantity of each magnetically sorted T cell population. From each sorted fraction, genomic DNA was isolated and quantified by UV absorbance on a Nanodrop 2000c. This sample was taken from a study of shared clonotypes between healthy human individuals (dated by TCRdb to 2020 to 2022). Describing the broader study: The cohort comprised a couple of women and three men aged 18 to 49 years. For each donor, three plates each were used for CD4 naive and CD4 memory, two plates were used for CD8 naive, and one plate was used for CD8 memory. Blood TCR repertoires of about 5 healthy adults were deeply sequenced to estimate repertoire size and the extent of clonotype sharing between individuals. To increase sequencing depth and limit assay-specific biases, different laboratories used diverse techniques to prepare libraries and sequence TCR repertoires. Between about 0.8 and 8.9 billion PBMCs per donor were obtained by leukapheresis. Paper-wide results and their limitations: Sampling was restricted to blood, and TCR repertoires in tissue are likely to differ from TCR repertoires in blood. The genetic and exposure-history diversity represented was limited by the small number of donors. Rarefaction of sorted-subset datasets indicated incomplete sequencing despite the large sequencing depth. Pairwise subsampling indicated that sequencing depth was expected to affect the degree of clonotype sharing among donors. Clonotypes shared by all four sorted-subset donors showed higher generation probabilities than non-shared clonotypes. Larger estimated clonotype richness was generally found for naive subsets than for memory subsets. When a few donors were compared, the shared fraction of clonotypes was roughly 5% for naive CD4, 3.5% for naive CD8, roughly 2.3% for memory CD4, and 0.35% to 0.4% for memory CD8.

This sequence was found in a young man in good health. The chain joins TRBV6-5 to TRBJ2-7, with the D gene not clear enough to name. Sequencing used memory CD4+ T cells sorted from blood. Interpreted using the paper, the cell subset or site label stands for: CD45RA-negative fraction. The CDR3 reads as follows: CASKQSYEQYF. In nucleotides, the sequence is TGTGCCAGCAAACAGTCCTACGAGCAGTACTTC.